This paragraph covers one TCR beta chain sequence. Its antigen is as yet unknown. The CDR3 runs to 14 residues. Unmatched junction bases numbered 5, after V lost 7 bases and J lost 4 bases. The second PCR ran about 6 to 12 cycles with a sample-barcoded 5' primer and J-beta primers. MiXCR was run by TCRdb on the 5' RACE reads, yielding one entry per CDR3 protein. Here the sample spans roughly 1,100,000 distinct CDR3 sequences, roughly a quarter being singletons. The sample belongs to a study of blood T cells in healthy people across ages. Findings and caveats of the study: In long-lived donors, naive CD4+ cell counts and diversity exceeded those of aged donors.

The data were also submitted as part of a second study, on T cells of mothers and their children.

The rearrangement links TRBV12-3 or TRBV12-4 to TRBJ1-3, with TRBD1 matching over 9 bases. The sequence was obtained from a girl aged 2-10 years in good health. The sample taken for sequencing was blood. Written as DNA, the CDR3 is TGTGCCAGCACCACAGGGGGCCGAGGAAACACCATATATTTT. Its translation is CASTTGGRGNTIYF.